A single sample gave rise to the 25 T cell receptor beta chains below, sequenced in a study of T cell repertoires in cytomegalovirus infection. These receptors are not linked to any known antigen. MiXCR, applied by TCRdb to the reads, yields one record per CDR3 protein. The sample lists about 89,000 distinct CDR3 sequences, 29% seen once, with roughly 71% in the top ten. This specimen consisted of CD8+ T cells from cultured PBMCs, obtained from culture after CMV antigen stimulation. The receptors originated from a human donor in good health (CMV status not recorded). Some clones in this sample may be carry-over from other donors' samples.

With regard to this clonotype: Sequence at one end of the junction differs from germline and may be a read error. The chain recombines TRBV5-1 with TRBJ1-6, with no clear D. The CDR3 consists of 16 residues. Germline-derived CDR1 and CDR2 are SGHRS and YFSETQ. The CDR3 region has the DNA TGCGCCAGCAGCCCCGGTTCGGGCCTCGATAATTCACCCCTCGACTTT. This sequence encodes CASSPGSGLDNSPLDF.

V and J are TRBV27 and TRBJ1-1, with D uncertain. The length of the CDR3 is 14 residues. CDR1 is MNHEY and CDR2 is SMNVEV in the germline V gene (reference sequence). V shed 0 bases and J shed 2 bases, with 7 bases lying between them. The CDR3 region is CASSLSKGNTEAFF. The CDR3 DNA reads TGTGCCAGCAGTTTATCTAAAGGAAACACTGAAGCTTTCTTT.

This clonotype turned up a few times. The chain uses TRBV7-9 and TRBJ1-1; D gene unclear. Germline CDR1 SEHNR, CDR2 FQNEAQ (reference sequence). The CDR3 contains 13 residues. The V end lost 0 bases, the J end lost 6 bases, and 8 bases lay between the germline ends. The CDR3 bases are TGTGCCAGCAGCTTAGCGTCGGGAGCTGAAGCTTTCTTT. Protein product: CASSLASGAEAFF.

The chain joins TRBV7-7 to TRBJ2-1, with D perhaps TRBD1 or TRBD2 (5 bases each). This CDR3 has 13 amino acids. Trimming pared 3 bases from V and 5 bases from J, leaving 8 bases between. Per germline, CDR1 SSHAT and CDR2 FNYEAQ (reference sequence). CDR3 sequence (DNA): TGTGCCAGCAGCTTCGGGACCCACAATGAGCAGTTCTTC. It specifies CASSFGTHNEQFF.

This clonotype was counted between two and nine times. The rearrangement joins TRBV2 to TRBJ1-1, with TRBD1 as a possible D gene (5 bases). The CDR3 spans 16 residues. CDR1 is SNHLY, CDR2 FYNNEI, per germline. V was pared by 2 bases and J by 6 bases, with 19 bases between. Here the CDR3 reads CASSELWVGTVPEAFF. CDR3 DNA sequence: TGTGCCAGCAGTGAATTATGGGTTGGGACTGTACCTGAAGCTTTCTTT.

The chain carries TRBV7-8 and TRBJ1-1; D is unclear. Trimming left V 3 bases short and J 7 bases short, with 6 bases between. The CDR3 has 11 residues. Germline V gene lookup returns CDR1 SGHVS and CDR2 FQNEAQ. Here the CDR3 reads CASSFSDEAFF. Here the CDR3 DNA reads TGTGCCAGCAGCTTCTCTGATGAAGCTTTCTTT.

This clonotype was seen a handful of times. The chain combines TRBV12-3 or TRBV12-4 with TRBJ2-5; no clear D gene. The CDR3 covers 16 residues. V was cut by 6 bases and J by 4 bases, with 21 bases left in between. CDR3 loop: CASSLLGELERETQYF. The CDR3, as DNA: TGTGCCAGCAGCCTCCTCGGAGAGCTAGAAAGAGAGACCCAGTACTTC.

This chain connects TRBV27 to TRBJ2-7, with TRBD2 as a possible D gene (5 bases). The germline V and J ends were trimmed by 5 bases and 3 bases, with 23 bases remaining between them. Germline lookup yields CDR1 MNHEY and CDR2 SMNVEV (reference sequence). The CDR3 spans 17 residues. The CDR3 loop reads CASSPDPQSDWIYEQYF. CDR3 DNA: TGTGCCAGCAGTCCCGACCCCCAATCGGACTGGATCTACGAGCAGTACTTC.

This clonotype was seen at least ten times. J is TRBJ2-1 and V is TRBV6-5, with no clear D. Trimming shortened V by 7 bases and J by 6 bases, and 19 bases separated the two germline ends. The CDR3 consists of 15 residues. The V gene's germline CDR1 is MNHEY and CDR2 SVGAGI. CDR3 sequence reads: CASTPRVGVRNEQFF. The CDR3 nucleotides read TGTGCCAGCACCCCCCGGGTAGGAGTACGCAATGAGCAGTTCTTC.

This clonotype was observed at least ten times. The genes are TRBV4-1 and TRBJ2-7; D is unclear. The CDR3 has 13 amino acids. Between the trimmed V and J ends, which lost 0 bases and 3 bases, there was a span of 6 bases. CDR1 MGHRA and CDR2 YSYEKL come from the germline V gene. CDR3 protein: CASSQEAHYEQYF. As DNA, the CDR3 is TGCGCCAGCAGCCAAGAGGCCCACTACGAGCAGTACTTC.

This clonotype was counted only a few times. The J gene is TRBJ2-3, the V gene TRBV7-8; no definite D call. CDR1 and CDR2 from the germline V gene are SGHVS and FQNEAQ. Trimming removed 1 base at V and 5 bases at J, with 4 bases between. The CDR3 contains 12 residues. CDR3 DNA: TGTGCCAGCAGCTTAGGTCTAGATACGCAGTATTTT. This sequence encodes CASSLGLDTQYF.

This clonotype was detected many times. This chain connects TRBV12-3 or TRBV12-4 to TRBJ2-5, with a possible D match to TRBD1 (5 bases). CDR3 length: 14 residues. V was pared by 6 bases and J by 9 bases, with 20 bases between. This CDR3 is CASSPLRQNFAQYF. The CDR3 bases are TGTGCCAGCAGCCCCCTCCGACAGAATTTCGCCCAGTACTTC.

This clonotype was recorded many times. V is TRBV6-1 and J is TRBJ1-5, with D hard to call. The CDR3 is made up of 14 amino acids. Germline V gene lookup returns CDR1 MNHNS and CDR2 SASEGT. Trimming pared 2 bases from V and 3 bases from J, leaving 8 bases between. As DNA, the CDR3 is TGTGCCAGCAGTGAAAGGAAGTTCAATCAGCCCCAGCATTTT. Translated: CASSERKFNQPQHF.

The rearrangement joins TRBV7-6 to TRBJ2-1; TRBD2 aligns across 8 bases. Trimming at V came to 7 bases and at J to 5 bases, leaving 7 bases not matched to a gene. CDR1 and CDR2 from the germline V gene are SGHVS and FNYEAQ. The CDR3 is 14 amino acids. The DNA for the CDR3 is TGTGCCAGCACCGGCGGGGGGCGAGACAATGAGCAGTTCTTC. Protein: CASTGGGRDNEQFF.

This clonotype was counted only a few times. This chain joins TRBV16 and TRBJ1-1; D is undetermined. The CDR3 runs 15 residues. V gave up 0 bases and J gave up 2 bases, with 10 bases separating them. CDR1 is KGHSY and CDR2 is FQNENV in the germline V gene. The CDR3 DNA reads TGTGCCAGCAGCCAATCCAGTGGCAGCAACACTGAAGCTTTCTTT. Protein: CASSQSSGSNTEAFF.

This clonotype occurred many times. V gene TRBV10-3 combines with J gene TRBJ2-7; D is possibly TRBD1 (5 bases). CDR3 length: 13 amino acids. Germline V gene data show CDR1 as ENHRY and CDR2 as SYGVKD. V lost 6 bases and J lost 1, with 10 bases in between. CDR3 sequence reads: CAISGTGSYEQYF. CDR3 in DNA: TGTGCCATCAGCGGAACAGGATCCTACGAGCAGTACTTC.

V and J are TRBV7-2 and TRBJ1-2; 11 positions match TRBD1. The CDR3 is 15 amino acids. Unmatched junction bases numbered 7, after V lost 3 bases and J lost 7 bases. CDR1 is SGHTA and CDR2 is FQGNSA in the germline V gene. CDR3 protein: CASSFPGQGVAGYTF. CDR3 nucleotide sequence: TGTGCCAGCAGCTTTCCGGGACAGGGGGTGGCTGGCTACACCTTC.

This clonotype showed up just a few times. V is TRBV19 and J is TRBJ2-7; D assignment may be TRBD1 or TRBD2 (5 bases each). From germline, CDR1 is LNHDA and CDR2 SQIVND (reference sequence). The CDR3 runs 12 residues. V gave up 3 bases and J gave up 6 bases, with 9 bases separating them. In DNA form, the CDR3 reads TGTGCCAGTAGTATTGGGACCCGCGAGCAGTACTTC. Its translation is CASSIGTREQYF.

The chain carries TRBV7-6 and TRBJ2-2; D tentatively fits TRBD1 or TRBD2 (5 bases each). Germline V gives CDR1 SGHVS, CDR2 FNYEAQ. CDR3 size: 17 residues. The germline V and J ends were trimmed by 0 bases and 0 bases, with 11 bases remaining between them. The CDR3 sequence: CASSLAGTPANTGELFF. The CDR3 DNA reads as TGTGCCAGCAGCTTAGCCGGGACGCCCGCGAACACCGGGGAGCTGTTTTTT.

This chain's CDR3 is CASSFGTSNTGELFF. The CDR3 coding sequence is TGTGCCAGCAGCTTTGGCACCTCGAACACCGGGGAGCTGTTTTTT. The chain is built from TRBV7-3 and TRBJ2-2; the D is unclear. V lost 3 bases to trimming and J lost 0 bases, with 8 bases between them. CDR1 is SGHTA and CDR2 is FQGTGA in the germline V gene. The CDR3 consists of 15 residues.

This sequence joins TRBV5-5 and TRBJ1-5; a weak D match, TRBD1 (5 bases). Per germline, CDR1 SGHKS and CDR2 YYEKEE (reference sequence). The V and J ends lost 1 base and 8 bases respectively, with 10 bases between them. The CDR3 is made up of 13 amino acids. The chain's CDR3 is CASSLWGVEPQHF. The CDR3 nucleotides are TGTGCCAGCAGCTTGTGGGGCGTGGAGCCCCAGCATTTT.

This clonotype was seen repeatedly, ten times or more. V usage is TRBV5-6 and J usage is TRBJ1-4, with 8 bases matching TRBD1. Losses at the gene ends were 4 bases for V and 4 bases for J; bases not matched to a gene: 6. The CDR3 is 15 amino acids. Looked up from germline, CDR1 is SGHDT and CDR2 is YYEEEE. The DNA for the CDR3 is TGTGCCAGCAGCCCCGGGGACAGGCTTAATGAAAAACTGTTTTTT. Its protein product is CASSPGDRLNEKLFF.

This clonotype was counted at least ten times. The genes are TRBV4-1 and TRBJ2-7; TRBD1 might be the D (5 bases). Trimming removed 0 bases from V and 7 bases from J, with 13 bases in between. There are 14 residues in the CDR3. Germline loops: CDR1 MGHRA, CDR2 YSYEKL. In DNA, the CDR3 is TGCGCCAGCAGCCAAGATTCAGGGTTCCGAGAGCAGTACTTC. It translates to CASSQDSGFREQYF.

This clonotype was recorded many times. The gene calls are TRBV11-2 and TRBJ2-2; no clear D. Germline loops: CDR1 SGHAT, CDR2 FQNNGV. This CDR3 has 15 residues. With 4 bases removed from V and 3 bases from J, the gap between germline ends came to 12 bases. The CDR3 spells CASSYLRVYTGELFF. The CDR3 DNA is TGTGCCAGCAGCTACTTAAGGGTTTACACCGGGGAGCTGTTTTTT. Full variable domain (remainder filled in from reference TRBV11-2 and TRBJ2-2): EAGVAQSPRYKIIEKRQSVAFWCNPISGHATLYWYQQILGQGPKLLIQFQNNGVVDDSQLPKDRFSAERLKGVDSTLKIQPAKLEDSAVYLCASSYLRVYTGELFFGEGSRLTVL.

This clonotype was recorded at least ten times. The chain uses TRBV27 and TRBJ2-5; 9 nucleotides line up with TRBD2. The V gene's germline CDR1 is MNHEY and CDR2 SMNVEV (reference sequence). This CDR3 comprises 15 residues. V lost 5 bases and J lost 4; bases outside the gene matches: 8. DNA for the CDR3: TGTGCCAGCAGTCCGAGAAGGACTAGCGTAGAGACCCAGTACTTC. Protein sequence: CASSPRRTSVETQYF.